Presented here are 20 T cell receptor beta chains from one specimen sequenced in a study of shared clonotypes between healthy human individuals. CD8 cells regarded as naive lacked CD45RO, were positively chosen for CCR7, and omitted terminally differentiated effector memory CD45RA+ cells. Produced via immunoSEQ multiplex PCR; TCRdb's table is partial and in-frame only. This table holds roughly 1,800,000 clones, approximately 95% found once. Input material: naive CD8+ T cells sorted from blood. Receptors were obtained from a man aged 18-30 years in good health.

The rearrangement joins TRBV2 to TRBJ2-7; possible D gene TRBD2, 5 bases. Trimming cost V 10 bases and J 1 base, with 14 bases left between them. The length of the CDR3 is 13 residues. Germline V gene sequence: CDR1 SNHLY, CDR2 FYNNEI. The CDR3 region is CATSQADSYEQYF. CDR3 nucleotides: TGTGCCACCTCCCAAGCGGATTCCTACGAGCAGTACTTC.

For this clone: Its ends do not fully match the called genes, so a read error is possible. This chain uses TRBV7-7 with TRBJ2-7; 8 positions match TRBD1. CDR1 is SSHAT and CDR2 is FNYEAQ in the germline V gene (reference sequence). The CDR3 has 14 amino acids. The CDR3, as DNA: TGTGCTAGCAGCTACGGACAGGGAACCTACGAGCAGTACTTC. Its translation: CASSYGQGTYEQYF.

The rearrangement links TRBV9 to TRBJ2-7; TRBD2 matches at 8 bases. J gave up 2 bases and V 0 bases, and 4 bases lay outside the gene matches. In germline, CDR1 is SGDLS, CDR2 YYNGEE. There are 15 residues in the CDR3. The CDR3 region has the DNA TGTGCCAGCAGCGTAGGGGTTAGCGGGACCTACGAGCAGTACTTC. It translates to CASSVGVSGTYEQYF.

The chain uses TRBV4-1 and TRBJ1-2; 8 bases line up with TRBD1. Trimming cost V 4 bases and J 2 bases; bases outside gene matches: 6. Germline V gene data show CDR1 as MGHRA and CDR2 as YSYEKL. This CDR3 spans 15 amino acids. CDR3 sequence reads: CASSRGQGANYGYTF. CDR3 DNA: TGCGCCAGCAGCCGGGGGCAGGGGGCAAACTATGGCTACACCTTC.

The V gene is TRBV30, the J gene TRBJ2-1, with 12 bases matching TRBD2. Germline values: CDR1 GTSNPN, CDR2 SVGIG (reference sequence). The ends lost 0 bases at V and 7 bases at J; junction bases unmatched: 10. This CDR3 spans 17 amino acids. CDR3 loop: CAWSVEPWLAGGNEQFF. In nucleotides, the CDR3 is TGTGCCTGGAGTGTTGAGCCCTGGCTAGCGGGGGGGAATGAGCAGTTCTTC.

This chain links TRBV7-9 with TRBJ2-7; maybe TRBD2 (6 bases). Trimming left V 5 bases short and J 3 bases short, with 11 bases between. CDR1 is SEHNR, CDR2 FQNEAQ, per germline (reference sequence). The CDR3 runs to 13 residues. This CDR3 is CASSRGSGYEQYF. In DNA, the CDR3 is TGTGCCAGCAGCCGGGGGTCGGGCTACGAGCAGTACTTC.

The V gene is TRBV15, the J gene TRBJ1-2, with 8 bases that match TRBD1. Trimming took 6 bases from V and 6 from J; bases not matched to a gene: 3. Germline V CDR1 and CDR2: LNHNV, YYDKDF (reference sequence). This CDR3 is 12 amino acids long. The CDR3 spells CATRAGGHGYTF. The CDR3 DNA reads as TGTGCCACCAGGGCAGGGGGCCATGGCTACACCTTC.

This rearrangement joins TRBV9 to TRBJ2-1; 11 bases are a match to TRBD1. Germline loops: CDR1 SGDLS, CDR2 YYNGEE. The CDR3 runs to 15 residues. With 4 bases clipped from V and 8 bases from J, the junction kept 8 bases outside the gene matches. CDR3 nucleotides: TGTGCCAGCAGCACCCCGGGACAGGGGGAGGATGAGCAGTTCTTC. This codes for CASSTPGQGEDEQFF.

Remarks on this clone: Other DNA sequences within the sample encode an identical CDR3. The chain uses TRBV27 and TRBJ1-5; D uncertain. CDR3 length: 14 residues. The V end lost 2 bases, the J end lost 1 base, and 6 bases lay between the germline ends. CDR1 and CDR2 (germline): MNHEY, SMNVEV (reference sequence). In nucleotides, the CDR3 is TGTGCCAGCAGTTTAACGGGGAGCAATCAGCCCCAGCATTTT. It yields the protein CASSLTGSNQPQHF.

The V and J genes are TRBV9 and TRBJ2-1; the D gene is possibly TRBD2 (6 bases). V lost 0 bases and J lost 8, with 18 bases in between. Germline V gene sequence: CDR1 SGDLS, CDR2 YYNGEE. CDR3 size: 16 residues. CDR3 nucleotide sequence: TGTGCCAGCAGCGTAGGCGGAACGGGAGAGGTTGATGAGCAGTTCTTC. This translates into CASSVGGTGEVDEQFF.

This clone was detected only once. The CDR3 region is CASSQGGSGYTF. DNA of the CDR3: TGCGCCAGCAGCCAAGGGGGATCTGGCTACACCTTC. This chain connects TRBV4-1 to TRBJ1-2; D unclear. V was clipped by 1 base and J by 7 bases, with 7 bases between them. CDR1 is MGHRA and CDR2 is YSYEKL in the germline V gene. The CDR3 is made up of 12 amino acids.

CDR3 sequence (DNA): TGTGCCATCAGTGAACCGGGAGCAACAGAGACCCAGTACTTC. It yields the protein CAISEPGATETQYF. The gene calls are TRBV10-3 and TRBJ2-5, with D perhaps TRBD2 (6 bases). The CDR3 length is 14 residues. The V end lost 3 bases, the J end lost 4 bases, and 12 bases lay between the germline ends. The germline CDR1 and CDR2 sequences are ENHRY and SYGVKD.

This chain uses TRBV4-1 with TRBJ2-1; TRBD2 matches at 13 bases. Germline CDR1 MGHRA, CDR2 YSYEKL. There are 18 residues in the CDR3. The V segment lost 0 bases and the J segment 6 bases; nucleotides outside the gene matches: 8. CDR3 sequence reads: CASSQDSPLAGGGNEQFF. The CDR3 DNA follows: TGCGCCAGCAGCCAAGATAGCCCACTAGCGGGAGGGGGCAATGAGCAGTTCTTC.

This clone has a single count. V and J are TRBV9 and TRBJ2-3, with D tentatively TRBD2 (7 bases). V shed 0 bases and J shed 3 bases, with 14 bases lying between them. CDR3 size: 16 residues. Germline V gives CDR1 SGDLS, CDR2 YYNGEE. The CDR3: CASSVEGGEKTDTQYF. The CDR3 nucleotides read TGTGCCAGCAGCGTAGAAGGGGGGGAGAAGACAGATACGCAGTATTTT.

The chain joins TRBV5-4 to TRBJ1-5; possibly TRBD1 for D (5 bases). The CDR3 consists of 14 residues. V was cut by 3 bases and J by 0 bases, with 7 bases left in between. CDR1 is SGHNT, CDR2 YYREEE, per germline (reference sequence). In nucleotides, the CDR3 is TGTGCCAGCAGCTGGGACGGTAGCAATCAGCCCCAGCATTTT. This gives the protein CASSWDGSNQPQHF.

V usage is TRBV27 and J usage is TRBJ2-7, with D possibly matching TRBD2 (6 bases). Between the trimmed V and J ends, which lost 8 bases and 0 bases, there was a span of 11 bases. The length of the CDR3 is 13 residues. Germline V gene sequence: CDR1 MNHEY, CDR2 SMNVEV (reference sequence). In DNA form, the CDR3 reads TGTGCCAGCGGAGTCGGGAGCTCCTACGAGCAGTACTTC. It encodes CASGVGSSYEQYF.

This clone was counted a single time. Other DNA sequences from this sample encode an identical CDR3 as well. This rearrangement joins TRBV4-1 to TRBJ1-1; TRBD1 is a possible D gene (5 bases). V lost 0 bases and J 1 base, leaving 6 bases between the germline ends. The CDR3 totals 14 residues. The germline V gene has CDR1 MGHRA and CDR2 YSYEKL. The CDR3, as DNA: TGCGCCAGCAGCCAAGACGGGGGGAACACTGAAGCTTTCTTT. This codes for CASSQDGGNTEAFF.

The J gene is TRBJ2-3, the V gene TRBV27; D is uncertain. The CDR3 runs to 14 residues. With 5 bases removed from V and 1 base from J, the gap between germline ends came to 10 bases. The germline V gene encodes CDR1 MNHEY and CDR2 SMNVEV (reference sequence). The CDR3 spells CASSPVSGTDTQYF. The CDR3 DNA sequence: TGTGCCAGCAGTCCCGTCTCCGGCACAGATACGCAGTATTTT.

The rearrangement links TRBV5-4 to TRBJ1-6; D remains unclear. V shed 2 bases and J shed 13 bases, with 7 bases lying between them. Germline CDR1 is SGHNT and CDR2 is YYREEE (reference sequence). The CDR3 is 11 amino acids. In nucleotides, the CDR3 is TGTGCCAGCAGCTTATCTGGGCCCCTCCACTTT. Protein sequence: CASSLSGPLHF.

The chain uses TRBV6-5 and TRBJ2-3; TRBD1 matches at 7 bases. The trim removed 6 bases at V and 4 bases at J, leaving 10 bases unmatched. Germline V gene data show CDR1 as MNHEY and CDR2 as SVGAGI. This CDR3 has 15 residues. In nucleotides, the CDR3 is TGTGCCAGCAGCCCAGAGGGGGCCGGCCCAGATACGCAGTATTTT. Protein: CASSPEGAGPDTQYF.